The entry that follows covers one T cell receptor beta chain sequence. Its antigen specificity is not known. Per-nucleotide qualities are absent, and no much larger clonotype sits a single base away. To sequence the TCRbeta CDR3 region, genomic DNA was isolated from the sorted cells. TCRbeta CDR3 regions were sequenced using the immunoSEQ Assay. TCRdb carries this immuneACCESS record with in-frame sequences only. Its versions omit some clonotypes, under half of them owing to an unresolved V gene in the studies checked, with the rest unexplained. The sample has 12,000 to 15,000 clones on record, just under 80% of them singletons. The ten biggest clones cover around 32% of the sample. This sample stems from a study of OX40 agonist ivuxolimab in advanced cancers. For the study in its entirety: The costimulatory receptor OX40 (CD134) was targeted by ivuxolimab, a fully human IgG2 agonistic monoclonal antibody. Patients were allowed to have had prior anti-PD-1, anti-PD-L1 or anti-CTLA-4 therapy, and roughly 40% of the dose-escalation patients had been treated with checkpoint inhibitors. Among the roughly 52 dose-escalation patients, about 20 had hepatocellular carcinoma, 15 melanoma, 9 renal cell carcinoma and 9 head and neck cancer. Peripheral TCRbeta sequencing was intended to test whether TCR sequence diversity was altered and clonal T-cell expansion was caused by ivuxolimab. Intravenous ivuxolimab was administered to patients every 2 weeks at six dose levels: 0.01, 0.1, 0.3, 1.5, 3 and 10 mg/kg. Partial responses were achieved by three dose-escalation patients, of whom one had hepatocellular carcinoma and two had cutaneous melanoma. In the dose-escalation cohort, about four fifths of patients were male, and the mean age was 60 years with a range of about 23 to 79. The paper reports the monotherapy dose-escalation portion (N of about 50 patients) of the phase I ivuxolimab trial. What the study reported, not specific to this receptor: Low levels of normalized T-cell clonal expansion were also seen in some patients who did not respond. At doses from 0.1 to 3.0 mg/kg, clonal expansion was seen in both CD4+ and CD8+ blood T cells between baseline and week 6. The antigen specificity of the clonally expanded peripheral T cells was not determined. In the 0.1-3.0 mg/kg groups, partial responders were among the patients with the lowest normalized peripheral clonal expansion, particularly in CD8+ T cells. On average, CD8+ T cells showed more expanded clones than CD4+ T cells after ivuxolimab.

Patients with a history of autoimmune disease or receiving systemic immunosuppression were excluded from the trial. Peripheral blood for TCR sequencing was collected from all dose cohorts at baseline, on cycle 4 day 1, and on cycle 7 day 1. Samples were obtained from an open-label, multicenter, first-in-human phase I dose-escalation trial of ivuxolimab. Adults with locally advanced or metastatic head and neck squamous cell, hepatocellular, melanoma or renal cell carcinoma were enrolled in the trial. Before TCR sequencing, CD4+ and CD8+ T cells were separately sorted from peripheral blood. In the germline V gene, CDR1 corresponds to SGHDT and CDR2 to YYEEEE. The CDR3, from cysteine to phenylalanine, totals 13 residues. The sequence is cut down to CDR3 DNA, 39 bases in frame from base 1. Trimming costs V 0 bases and J 0 bases, and their ends lie 4 bases apart.

The source was CD4+ or CD8+ T cells sorted from blood, collected in a trial of the OX40 agonist ivuxolimab. The sequence links TRBV5-6 to TRBJ2-7, with no confident D gene call. This TCR came from an adult with an advanced solid tumor such as melanoma, head and neck, liver or kidney cancer. The nucleotide sequence is TGTGCCAGCAGCTTGGACTTCTCCTACGAGCAGTACTTC. Its coded protein is CASSLDFSYEQYF.